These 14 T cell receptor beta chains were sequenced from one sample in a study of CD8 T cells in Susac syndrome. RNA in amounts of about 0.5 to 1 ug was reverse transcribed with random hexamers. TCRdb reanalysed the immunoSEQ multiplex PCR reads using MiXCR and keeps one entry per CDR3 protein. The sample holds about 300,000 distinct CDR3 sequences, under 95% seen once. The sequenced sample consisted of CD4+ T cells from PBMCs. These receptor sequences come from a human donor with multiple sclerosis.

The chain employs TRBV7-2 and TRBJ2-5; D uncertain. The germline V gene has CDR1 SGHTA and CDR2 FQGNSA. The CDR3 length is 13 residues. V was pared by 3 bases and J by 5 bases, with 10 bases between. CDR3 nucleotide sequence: TGTGCCAGCAGCTTTAGTAAATGGGAGACCCAGTACTTC. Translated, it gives CASSFSKWETQYF.

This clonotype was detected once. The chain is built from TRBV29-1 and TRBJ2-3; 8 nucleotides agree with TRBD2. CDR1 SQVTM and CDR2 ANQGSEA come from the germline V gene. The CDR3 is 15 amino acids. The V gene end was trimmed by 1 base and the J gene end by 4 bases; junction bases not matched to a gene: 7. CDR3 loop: CSVEGWTSNPDTQYF. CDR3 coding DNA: TGCAGCGTTGAAGGTTGGACTAGCAACCCAGATACGCAGTATTTT.

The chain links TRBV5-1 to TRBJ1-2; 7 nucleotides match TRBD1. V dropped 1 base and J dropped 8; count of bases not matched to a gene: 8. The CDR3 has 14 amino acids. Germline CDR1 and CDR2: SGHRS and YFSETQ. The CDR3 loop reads CASSLYRTGSGYTF. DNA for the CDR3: TGCGCCAGCAGCTTGTACAGGACAGGCAGCGGCTACACCTTC.

CDR3 coding DNA: TGTGCCAGTAGTAACCTAAACACCGGGGAGCTGTTTTTT. Its translation is CASSNLNTGELFF. This rearrangement joins TRBV19 to TRBJ2-2; the D is unclear. The V gene lost 4 bases and the J gene lost 2 bases, with 5 bases spanning the gap. Per germline, CDR1 LNHDA and CDR2 SQIVND (reference sequence). CDR3 length: 13 amino acids.

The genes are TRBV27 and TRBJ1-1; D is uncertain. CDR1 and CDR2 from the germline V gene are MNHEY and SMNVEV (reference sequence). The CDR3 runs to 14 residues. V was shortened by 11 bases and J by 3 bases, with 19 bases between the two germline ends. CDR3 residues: CACHDHGRDTEAFF. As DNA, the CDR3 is TGTGCCTGCCACGATCATGGTCGAGACACTGAAGCTTTCTTT.

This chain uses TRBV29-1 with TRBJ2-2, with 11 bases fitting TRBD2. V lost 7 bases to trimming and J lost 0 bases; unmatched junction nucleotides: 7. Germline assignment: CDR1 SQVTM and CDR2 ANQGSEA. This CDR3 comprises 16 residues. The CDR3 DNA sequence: TGCAGCGCCGGGCTAGCGGGGGGTACGAACACCGGGGAGCTGTTTTTT. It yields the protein CSAGLAGGTNTGELFF.

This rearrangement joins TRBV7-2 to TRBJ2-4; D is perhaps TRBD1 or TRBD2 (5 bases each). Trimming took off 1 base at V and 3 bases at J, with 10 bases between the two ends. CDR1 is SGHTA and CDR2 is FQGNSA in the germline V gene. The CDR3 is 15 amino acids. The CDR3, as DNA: TGTGCCAGCAGCTTAGTTGGGGGTTTCAAAAACATTCAGTACTTC. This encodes CASSLVGGFKNIQYF.

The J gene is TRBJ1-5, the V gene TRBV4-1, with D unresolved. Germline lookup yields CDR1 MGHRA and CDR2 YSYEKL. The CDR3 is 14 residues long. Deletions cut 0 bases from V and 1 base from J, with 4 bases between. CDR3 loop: CASSQEESNQPQHF. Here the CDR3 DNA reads TGCGCCAGCAGCCAAGAGGAAAGCAATCAGCCCCAGCATTTT.

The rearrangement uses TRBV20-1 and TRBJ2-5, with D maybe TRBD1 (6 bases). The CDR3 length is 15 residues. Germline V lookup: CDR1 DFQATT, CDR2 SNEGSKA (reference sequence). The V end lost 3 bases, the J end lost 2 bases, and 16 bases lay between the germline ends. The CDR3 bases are TGCAGTGCTAGTGAGCCGGGACACCTACAAGAGACCCAGTACTTC. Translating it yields CSASEPGHLQETQYF.

The CDR3 reads CASRASGGSTDTQYF. CDR3 DNA sequence: TGTGCCAGCAGAGCCTCGGGGGGTAGCACAGATACGCAGTATTTT. The chain is built from TRBV2 and TRBJ2-3, with 7 bases matching TRBD2. The CDR3 consists of 15 residues. Germline-derived CDR1 and CDR2 are SNHLY and FYNNEI. Trimming at V came to 6 bases and at J to 0 bases, leaving 6 bases not matched to a gene.

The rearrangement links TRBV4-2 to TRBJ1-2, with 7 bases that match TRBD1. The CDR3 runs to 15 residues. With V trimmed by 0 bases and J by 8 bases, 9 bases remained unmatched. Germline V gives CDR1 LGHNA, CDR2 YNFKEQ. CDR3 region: CASSQEKEGARGYTF. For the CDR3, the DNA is TGTGCCAGCAGCCAAGAAAAAGAGGGGGCGAGGGGCTACACCTTC.

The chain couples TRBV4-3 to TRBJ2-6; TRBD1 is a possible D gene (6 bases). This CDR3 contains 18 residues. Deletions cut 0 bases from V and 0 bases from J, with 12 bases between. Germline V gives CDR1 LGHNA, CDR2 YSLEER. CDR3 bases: TGCGCCAGCAGCCAAGATGGGGGCCCTAACTCTGGGGCCAACGTCCTGACTTTC. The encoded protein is CASSQDGGPNSGANVLTF.

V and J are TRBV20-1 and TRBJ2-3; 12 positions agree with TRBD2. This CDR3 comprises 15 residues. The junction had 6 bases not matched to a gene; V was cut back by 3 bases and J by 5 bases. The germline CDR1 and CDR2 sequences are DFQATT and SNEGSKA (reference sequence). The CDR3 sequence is CSARLAGGPVDTQYF. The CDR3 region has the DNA TGCAGTGCTAGGCTAGCGGGGGGGCCTGTAGATACGCAGTATTTT.

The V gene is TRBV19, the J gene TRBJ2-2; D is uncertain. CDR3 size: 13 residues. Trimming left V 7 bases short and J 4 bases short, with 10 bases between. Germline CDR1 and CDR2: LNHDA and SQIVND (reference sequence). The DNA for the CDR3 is TGTGCCAGTACCGCGGTGGGCACCGGGGAGCTGTTTTTT. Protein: CASTAVGTGELFF.